The T cell receptor (beta chain) described here comes from a study of T cell responses to AZD1222 COVID-19 vaccine. Whole-study results and caveats: Spike-specific TCRs gained breadth and depth after people received two AZD1222 doses. Repertoire sampling was restricted to post-peak T cell response timepoints. CD4 TCRs covered the whole spike, strongest at regions 160-218 and 743-854.

Sequencing used immunoSEQ multiplex PCR; TCRdb keeps in-frame clones, though not all of them. Of roughly 150,000 clones in the sample, roughly nine tenths were seen once. Trimming shortened V by 3 bases and J by 6 bases, and 8 bases separated the two germline ends. The CDR3 length is 12 residues. Germline V gene sequence: CDR1 SGHVS, CDR2 FQNEAQ. To note about this clone: Its antigen is undetermined.

Sequencing was performed on peripheral blood, taken after recovery from COVID-19. This chain links TRBV7-8 with TRBJ1-1, with D unclear. The sequence was collected from an adult who had recovered from COVID-19. This chain's CDR3 is CASSFRQSEAFF. In DNA form, the CDR3 reads TGTGCCAGCAGCTTCCGGCAGTCTGAAGCTTTCTTT.